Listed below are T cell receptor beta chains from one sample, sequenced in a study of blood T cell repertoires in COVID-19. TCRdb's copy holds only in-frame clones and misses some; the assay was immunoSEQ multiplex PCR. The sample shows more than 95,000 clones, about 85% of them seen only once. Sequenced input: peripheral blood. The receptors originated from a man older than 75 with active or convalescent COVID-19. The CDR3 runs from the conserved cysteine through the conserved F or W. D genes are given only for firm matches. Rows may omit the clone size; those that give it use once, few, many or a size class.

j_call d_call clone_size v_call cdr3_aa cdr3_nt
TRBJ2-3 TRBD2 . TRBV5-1 CASSLAGEGTDTQYF TGCGCCAGCAGCTTAGCGGGAGAAGGCACAGATACGCAGTATTTT
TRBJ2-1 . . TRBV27 CASTGLAGVRNEQFF TGTGCCAGCACTGGACTTGCAGGGGTCAGAAATGAGCAGTTCTTC
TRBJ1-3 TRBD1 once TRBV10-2 CASSNRRGLGNTIYF TGCGCCAGCAGCAATCGCAGGGGGCTAGGAAACACCATATATTTT
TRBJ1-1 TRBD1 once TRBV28 CASRGGDRGLTEAFF TGTGCCAGCAGGGGGGGTGACAGGGGGCTCACTGAAGCTTTCTTT
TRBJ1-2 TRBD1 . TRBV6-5 CASSDSQGVYGYTF TGTGCCAGCAGTGACTCACAGGGGGTATATGGCTACACCTTC
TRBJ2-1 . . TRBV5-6 CASSPLWRGIYNEQFF TGTGCCAGCAGCCCCCTCTGGCGGGGTATCTACAATGAGCAGTTCTTC
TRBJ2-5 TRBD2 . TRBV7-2 CASRDTTSGVETQYF TGTGCCAGCAGGGATACAACTAGCGGGGTAGAGACCCAGTACTTC
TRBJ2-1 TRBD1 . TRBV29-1 CSVALGAGGSFDEQFF TGCAGCGTTGCCCTAGGTGCAGGGGGATCTTTCGATGAGCAGTTCTTC
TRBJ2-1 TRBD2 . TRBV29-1 CSVEEWSGREGGNEQFF TGCAGCGTTGAAGAGTGGTCGGGACGGGAGGGGGGTAATGAGCAGTTCTTC
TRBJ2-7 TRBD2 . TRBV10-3 CAIRAEGRGGYSYEQYF TGTGCCATCAGGGCTGAGGGGAGGGGAGGTTACTCCTACGAGCAGTACTTC
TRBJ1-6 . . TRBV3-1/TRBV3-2 CASSHPLVGGRRGSPLHF TGTGCCAGCAGCCACCCCCTCGTGGGAGGCAGGCGAGGTTCACCCCTCCACTTT
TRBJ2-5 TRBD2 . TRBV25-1 CASQTGRGGRGETQYF TGTGCCAGCCAAACCGGGAGAGGCGGGAGGGGAGAGACCCAGTACTTC
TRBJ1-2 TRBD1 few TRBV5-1 CASRGTGEGYTF TGCGCCAGCAGAGGGACAGGGGAGGGCTACACCTTC
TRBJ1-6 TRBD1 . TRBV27 CASSLRTGRYENSPLHF TGTGCCAGCAGTCTAAGGACAGGGAGATATGAAAATTCACCCCTCCACTTT
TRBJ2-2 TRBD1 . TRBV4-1 CASSRGTGALGELFF TGCGCCAGCAGCCGGGGGACAGGGGCCCTCGGGGAGCTGTTTTTT
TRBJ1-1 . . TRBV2 CASSLNRILNTEAFF TGTGCCAGCAGCCTCAACAGGATTTTGAACACTGAAGCTTTCTTT
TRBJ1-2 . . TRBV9 CASSLGGVNYGYTF TGTGCCAGCAGCCTCGGGGGGGTAAACTATGGCTACACCTTC
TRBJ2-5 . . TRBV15 CATSRGGGNTEETQYF TGTGCCACCAGCAGAGGGGGGGGCAACACCGAAGAGACCCAGTACTTC
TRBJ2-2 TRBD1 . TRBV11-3 CASSLDGTVTGELFF TGTGCCAGCAGCTTAGACGGGACAGTCACCGGGGAGCTGTTTTTT
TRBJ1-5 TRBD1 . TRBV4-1 CASSQHRGSNQPQHF TGCGCCAGCAGCCAGCACAGGGGTAGCAATCAGCCCCAGCATTTT
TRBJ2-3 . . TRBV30 CAWRRREFTDTQYF TGTGCCTGGAGGAGGAGAGAATTCACAGATACGCAGTATTTT
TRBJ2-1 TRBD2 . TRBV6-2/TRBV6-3 CASSDGTSANEQFF TGTGCCAGCAGTGACGGGACTAGCGCCAATGAGCAGTTCTTC
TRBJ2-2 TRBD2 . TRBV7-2 CASSLGLAGAGELFF TGTGCCAGCAGCTTAGGACTAGCGGGAGCCGGGGAGCTGTTTTTT
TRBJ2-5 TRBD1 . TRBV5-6 CASSFLGQGGETQYF TGTGCCAGCAGCTTCTTGGGACAGGGGGGAGAGACCCAGTACTTC
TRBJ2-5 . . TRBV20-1 CSASPSPQETQYF TGCAGTGCTAGTCCCAGTCCGCAAGAGACCCAGTACTTC
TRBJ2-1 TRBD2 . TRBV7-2 CASSLASGRVNEQFF TGTGCCAGCAGCTTAGCTAGCGGGAGAGTCAATGAGCAGTTCTTC
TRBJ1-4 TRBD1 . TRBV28 CASSRQGAGDEKLFF TGTGCCAGCAGTCGACAGGGGGCGGGGGATGAAAAACTGTTTTTT
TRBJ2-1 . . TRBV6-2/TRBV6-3 CASSYGRRSEQFF TGTGCCAGCAGTTATGGGAGACGCAGCGAGCAGTTCTTC
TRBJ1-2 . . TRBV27 CATTRSGMAAKSNYGYTF TGTGCCACCACACGCTCCGGGATGGCAGCAAAATCTAACTATGGCTACACCTTC
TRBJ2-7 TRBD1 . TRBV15 CATSRDRGLWNEQYF TGTGCCACCAGCAGGGACAGGGGGCTATGGAACGAGCAGTACTTC
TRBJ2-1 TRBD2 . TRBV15 CATSSDIAGLRYNEQFF TGTGCCACCAGCAGTGACATAGCGGGACTTAGATACAATGAGCAGTTCTTC
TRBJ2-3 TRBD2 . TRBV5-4 CASSTPGLAGPLGGADTQYF TGTGCCAGCAGCACCCCGGGACTAGCGGGACCCCTCGGGGGGGCAGATACGCAGTATTTT
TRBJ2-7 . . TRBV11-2 CASSLLTGTHEQYF TGTGCCAGCAGCCTCCTTACAGGGACCCACGAGCAGTACTTC
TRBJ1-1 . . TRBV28 CASRILAAEAFF TGTGCCAGCAGGATTCTCGCAGCTGAAGCTTTCTTT
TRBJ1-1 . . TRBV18 CASSPRVFTEAFF TGTGCCAGCTCACCCAGGGTTTTCACTGAAGCTTTCTTT
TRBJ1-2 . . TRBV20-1 CSASEQDYGYTF TGCAGTGCTAGTGAACAAGACTATGGCTACACCTTC
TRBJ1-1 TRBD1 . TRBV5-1 CASSLSGGRTEAFF TGCGCCAGCAGCTTGTCAGGGGGGAGGACTGAAGCTTTCTTT
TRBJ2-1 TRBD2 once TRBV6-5 CASQNSGRGNEQFF TGTGCCAGCCAAAATAGCGGGAGGGGCAATGAGCAGTTCTTC
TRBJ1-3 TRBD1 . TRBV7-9 CASSPQGASSGNTIYF TGTGCCAGCAGCCCCCAGGGGGCGAGCTCTGGAAACACCATATATTTT
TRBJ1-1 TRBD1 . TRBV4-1 CASSQSLRGRGNTEAFF TGCGCCAGCAGCCAAAGTCTTAGGGGGCGGGGTAACACTGAAGCTTTCTTT
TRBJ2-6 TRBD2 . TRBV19 CASSINRLAGYSGANVLTF TGTGCCAGTAGTATAAACAGACTAGCGGGGTACTCTGGGGCCAACGTCCTGACTTTC
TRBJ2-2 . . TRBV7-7 CASSLTQGGSGELFF TGTGCCAGCAGCTTAACTCAGGGAGGTTCCGGGGAGCTGTTTTTT
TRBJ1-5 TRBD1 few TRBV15 CATSSGQGGQPQHF TGTGCCACCAGCAGTGGACAGGGAGGTCAGCCCCAGCATTTT
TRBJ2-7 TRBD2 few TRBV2 CASSEASGRAGGQYF TGTGCCAGCAGTGAGGCTAGCGGGAGGGCCGGAGGGCAGTACTTC
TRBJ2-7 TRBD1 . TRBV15 CATTTGDGYEQYF TGTGCCACCACAACAGGGGACGGCTACGAGCAGTACTTC